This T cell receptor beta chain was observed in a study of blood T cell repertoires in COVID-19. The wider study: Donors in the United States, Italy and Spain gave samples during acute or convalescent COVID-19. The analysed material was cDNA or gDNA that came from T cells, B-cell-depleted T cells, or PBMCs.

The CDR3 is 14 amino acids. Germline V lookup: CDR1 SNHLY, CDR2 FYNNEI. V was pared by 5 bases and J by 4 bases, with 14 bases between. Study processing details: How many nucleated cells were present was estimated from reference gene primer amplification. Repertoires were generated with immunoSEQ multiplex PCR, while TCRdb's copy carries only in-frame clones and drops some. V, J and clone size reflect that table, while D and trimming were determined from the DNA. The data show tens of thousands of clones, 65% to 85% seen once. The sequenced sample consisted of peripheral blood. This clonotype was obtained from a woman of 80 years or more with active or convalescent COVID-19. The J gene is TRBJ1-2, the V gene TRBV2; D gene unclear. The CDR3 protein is CASSPNSAAYGYTF. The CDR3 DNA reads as TGTGCCAGCAGTCCCAACTCGGCGGCCTATGGCTACACCTTC. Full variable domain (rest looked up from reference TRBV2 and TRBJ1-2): EPEVTQTPSHQVTQMGQEVILRCVPISNHLYFYWYRQILGQKVEFLVSFYNNEISEKSEIFDDQFSVERPDGSNFTLKIRSTKLEDSAMYFCASSPNSAAYGYTFGSGTRLTVV.